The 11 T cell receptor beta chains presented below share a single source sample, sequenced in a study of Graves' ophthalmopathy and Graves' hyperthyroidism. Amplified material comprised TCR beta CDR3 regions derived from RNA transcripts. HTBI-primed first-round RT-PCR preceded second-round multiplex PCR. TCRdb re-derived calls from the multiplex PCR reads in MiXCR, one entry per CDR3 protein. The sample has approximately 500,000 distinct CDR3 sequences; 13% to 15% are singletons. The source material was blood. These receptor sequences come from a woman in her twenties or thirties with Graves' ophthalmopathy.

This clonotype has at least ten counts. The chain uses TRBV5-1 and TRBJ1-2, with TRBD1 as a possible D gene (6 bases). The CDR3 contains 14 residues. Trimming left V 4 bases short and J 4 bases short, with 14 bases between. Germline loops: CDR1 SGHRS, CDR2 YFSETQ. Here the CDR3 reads CASSLGQYSYGYTF. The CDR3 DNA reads TGCGCCAGCAGCCTTGGACAGTATAGCTATGGCTACACCTTC.

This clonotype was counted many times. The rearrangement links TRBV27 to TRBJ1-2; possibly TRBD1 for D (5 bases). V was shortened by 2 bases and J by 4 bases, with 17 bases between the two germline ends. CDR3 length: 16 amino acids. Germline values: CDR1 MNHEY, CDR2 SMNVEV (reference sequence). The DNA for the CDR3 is TGTGCCAGCAGTTTAGGGGGAGGGAGGGACCCCTATGGCTACACCTTC. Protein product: CASSLGGGRDPYGYTF.

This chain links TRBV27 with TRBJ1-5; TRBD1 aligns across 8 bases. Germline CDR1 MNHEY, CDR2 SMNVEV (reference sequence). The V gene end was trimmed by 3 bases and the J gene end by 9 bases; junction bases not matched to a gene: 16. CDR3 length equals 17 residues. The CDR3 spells CASSFSRTGRNNWPQHF. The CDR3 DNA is TGTGCCAGCAGTTTTTCGCGGACAGGGCGGAATAATTGGCCCCAGCATTTT.

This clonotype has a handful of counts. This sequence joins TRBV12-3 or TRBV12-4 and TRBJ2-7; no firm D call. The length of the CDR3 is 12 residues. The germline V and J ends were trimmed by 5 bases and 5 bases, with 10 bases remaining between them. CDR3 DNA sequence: TGTGCCAGCAGTATTACCAGCGACGAGCAGTACTTC. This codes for CASSITSDEQYF.

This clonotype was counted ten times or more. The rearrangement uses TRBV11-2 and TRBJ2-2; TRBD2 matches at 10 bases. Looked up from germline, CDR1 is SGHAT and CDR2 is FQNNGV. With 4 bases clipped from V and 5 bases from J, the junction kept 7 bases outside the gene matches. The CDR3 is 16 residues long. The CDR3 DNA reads TGTGCCAGCAGCTCCGCTAGCGGGAGTACTACCGGGGAGCTGTTTTTT. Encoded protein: CASSSASGSTTGELFF.

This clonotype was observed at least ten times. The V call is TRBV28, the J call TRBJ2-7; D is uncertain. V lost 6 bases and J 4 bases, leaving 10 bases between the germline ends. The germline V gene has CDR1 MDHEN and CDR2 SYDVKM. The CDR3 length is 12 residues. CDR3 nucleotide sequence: TGTGCCAGCAGCTCCCTCGGGTACGAGCAGTACTTC. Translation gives CASSSLGYEQYF.

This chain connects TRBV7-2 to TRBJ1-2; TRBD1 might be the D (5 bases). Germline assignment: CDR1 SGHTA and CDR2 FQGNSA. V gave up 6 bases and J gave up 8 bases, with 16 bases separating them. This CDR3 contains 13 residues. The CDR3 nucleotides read TGTGCCAGCAGTGCTCACGGGGCGCGGGGCTACACCTTC. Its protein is CASSAHGARGYTF.

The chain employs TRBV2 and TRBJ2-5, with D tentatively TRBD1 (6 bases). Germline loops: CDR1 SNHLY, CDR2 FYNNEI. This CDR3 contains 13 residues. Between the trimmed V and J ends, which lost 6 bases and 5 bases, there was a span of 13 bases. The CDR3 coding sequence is TGTGCCAGCAGCCACAGGGCTTGGGAGACCCAGTACTTC. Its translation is CASSHRAWETQYF.

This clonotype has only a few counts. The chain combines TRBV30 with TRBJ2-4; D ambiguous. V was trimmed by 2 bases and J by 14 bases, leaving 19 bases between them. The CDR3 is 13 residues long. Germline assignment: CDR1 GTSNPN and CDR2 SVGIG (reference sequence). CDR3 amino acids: CAWSQRTTRIKYF. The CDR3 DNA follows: TGTGCCTGGAGTCAGAGGACCACAAGGATTAAGTACTTC.

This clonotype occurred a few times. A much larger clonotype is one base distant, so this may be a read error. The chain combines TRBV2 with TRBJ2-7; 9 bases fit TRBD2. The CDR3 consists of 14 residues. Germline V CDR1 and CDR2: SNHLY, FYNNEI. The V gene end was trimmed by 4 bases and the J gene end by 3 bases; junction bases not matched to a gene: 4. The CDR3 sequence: CASSGGGRVYEQYF. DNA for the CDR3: TGTGCCAGCAGTGGGGGCGGGAGGGTCTACGAGCAGTACTTC. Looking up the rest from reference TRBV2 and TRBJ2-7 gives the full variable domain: EPEVTQTPSHQVTQMGQEVILRCVPISNHLYFYWYRQILGQKVEFLVSFYNNEISEKSEIFDDQFSVERPDGSNFTLKIRSTKLEDSAMYFCASSGGGRVYEQYFGPGTRLTVT.

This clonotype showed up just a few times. In DNA, the CDR3 is TGTGCCAGCAGCCAAGATGCCAGGGTTGGCGAGCAGTACTTC. Translating it yields CASSQDARVGEQYF. The chain joins TRBV3-1 to TRBJ2-7, with a tentative D call TRBD1 (5 bases). Looked up from germline, CDR1 is LGHDT and CDR2 is YNNKEL (reference sequence). The length of the CDR3 is 14 residues. Deletions cut 0 bases from V and 6 bases from J, with 12 bases between.